This T cell receptor beta chain originates from a study of blood T cell repertoires in COVID-19. About the study: Material from acute and convalescent COVID-19 was sourced from the United States, Italy and Spain. Sample material is recorded as cDNA or gDNA derived from T cells, B-cell-depleted T cells, or PBMCs.

Per the original methods: Scientists estimated how many nucleated cells there were by amplifying reference gene primers. Clones were sequenced by immunoSEQ multiplex PCR, and TCRdb holds only the in-frame ones, with some missing. D and trimming were read from the DNA, whereas the V and J calls and clone size are those reported in that table. The sample lists about 44,000 clones; 85% to 90% were seen once. This CDR3 has 18 residues. Germline assignment: CDR1 MDHEN and CDR2 SYDVKM. Unmatched junction bases numbered 5, after V lost 3 bases and J lost 3 bases. The chain carries TRBV28 and TRBJ2-1; 16 bases are a match to TRBD2. The sample was peripheral blood. The receptor's source is a human donor in a cohort sampled during active COVID-19. The CDR3 here is CASSFLGTSGRGYNEQFF. The CDR3 region has the DNA TGTGCCAGCAGTTTTCTTGGGACTAGCGGGAGGGGCTACAATGAGCAGTTCTTC. Full variable domain (rest looked up from reference TRBV28 and TRBJ2-1): DVKVTQSSRYLVKRTGEKVFLECVQDMDHENMFWYRQDPGLGLRLIYFSYDVKMKEKGDIPEGYSVSREKKERFSLILESASTNQTSMYLCASSFLGTSGRGYNEQFFGPGTRLTVL.